Each of the 23 T cell receptor beta chains below was sequenced from the same sample in a study of T-cell reconstitution after alpha-beta-depleted transplantation in children. TCRbeta library construction was performed incorporating unique molecular identifiers. TCRdb itself ran the PCR reads through MiXCR, one entry per CDR3 protein. Counted here are 500,000 or so distinct CDR3 sequences, over 25% occurring once; the ten biggest clones make up approximately 2.3%. Here the sequenced sample was PBMCs from the stem cell graft donor, taken from the stem cell graft. The receptors stem from a human donor who donated a stem cell graft to a child with aplastic anemia.

This clonotype was seen more than once but under ten times. The chain joins TRBV5-1 to TRBJ1-1, with D possibly TRBD1 on 6 matching bases. Trimming shortened V by 0 bases and J by 4 bases, and 7 bases separated the two germline ends. The V gene's germline CDR1 is SGHRS and CDR2 YFSETQ. There are 13 residues in the CDR3. DNA for the CDR3: TGCGCCAGCAGCTTGGACAGGGTCACTGAAGCTTTCTTT. Translation gives CASSLDRVTEAFF.

This clonotype turned up a few times. The chain recombines TRBV6-5 with TRBJ1-2; possibly TRBD1 for D (5 bases). The CDR3 has 16 amino acids. V was clipped by 0 bases and J by 1 base, with 12 bases between them. The germline CDR1 and CDR2 sequences are MNHEY and SVGAGI. The CDR3 loop reads CASSYSKGPLNYGYTF. The CDR3, as DNA: TGTGCCAGCAGTTACTCGAAGGGACCGCTTAACTATGGCTACACCTTC.

This clonotype was detected only a few times. The chain is built from TRBV7-6 and TRBJ1-2; D is uncertain. The V end was cut by 5 bases, the J end by 3 bases, with 10 bases between. Germline CDR1 reads SGHVS; CDR2 reads FNYEAQ. This CDR3 spans 13 amino acids. This chain's CDR3 is CASSPRLDYGYTF. The CDR3 DNA follows: TGTGCCAGCAGCCCAAGGTTGGACTATGGCTACACCTTC.

The chain couples TRBV5-5 to TRBJ1-1; TRBD1 is a possible D gene (5 bases). Germline values: CDR1 SGHKS, CDR2 YYEKEE (reference sequence). V was trimmed by 7 bases and J by 2 bases, leaving 9 bases between them. CDR3 size: 12 residues. CDR3 loop: CASAQVNTEAFF. CDR3 sequence (DNA): TGTGCCAGCGCACAGGTCAACACTGAAGCTTTCTTT.

The chain couples TRBV27 to TRBJ2-7; D is undetermined. The ends were cut back, 3 bases at V and 3 bases at J, with 12 bases in the middle. Germline V gene lookup returns CDR1 MNHEY and CDR2 SMNVEV (reference sequence). The CDR3 runs to 14 residues. Here the CDR3 reads CASSFPGALYEQYF. The CDR3, as DNA: TGTGCCAGCAGTTTCCCCGGTGCGCTCTACGAGCAGTACTTC.

This clonotype came up a few times. The chain has TRBV10-3 and TRBJ2-2; D gene unclear. V lost 2 bases and J lost 6, with 13 bases in between. This CDR3 has 15 amino acids. Looked up from germline, CDR1 is ENHRY and CDR2 is SYGVKD. The CDR3 bases are TGTGCCATCAGTGAGCCAACCCTTAGTTCCGGGGAGCTGTTTTTT. As protein: CAISEPTLSSGELFF.

The J gene is TRBJ1-1, the V gene TRBV30; no clear D gene. The CDR3 covers 13 residues. CDR1 and CDR2 (germline): GTSNPN, SVGIG (reference sequence). The V and J ends lost 0 bases and 1 base respectively, with 6 bases between them. CDR3 bases: TGTGCCTGGAGTGTTAACCAGAACACTGAAGCTTTCTTT. Its protein is CAWSVNQNTEAFF.

This chain connects TRBV20-1 to TRBJ1-1; D may be TRBD1 (5 bases). Trimming pared 0 bases from V and 0 bases from J, leaving 29 bases between. The CDR3 loop spans 21 amino acids. Germline V gives CDR1 DFQATT, CDR2 SNEGSKA (reference sequence). The CDR3 here is CSARDSFLTGGSENMNTEAFF. The DNA for the CDR3 is TGCAGTGCTAGAGATAGTTTTCTGACCGGGGGAAGCGAAAACATGAACACTGAAGCTTTCTTT.

The rearrangement links TRBV9 to TRBJ2-1; possible D gene TRBD1, 5 bases. V was shortened by 0 bases and J by 7 bases, with 11 bases between the two germline ends. The CDR3 is 14 amino acids. The germline gives CDR1 SGDLS, CDR2 YYNGEE. The CDR3: CASSVADSFNEQFF. CDR3 sequence (DNA): TGTGCCAGCAGCGTAGCCGACAGTTTTAATGAGCAGTTCTTC. The complete variable domain, with remaining parts taken from reference TRBV9 and TRBJ2-1, reads DSGVTQTPKHLITATGQRVTLRCSPRSGDLSVYWYQQSLDQGLQFLIQYYNGEERAKGNILERFSAQQFPDLHSELNLSSLELGDSALYFCASSVADSFNEQFFGPGTRLTVL.

The V and J genes are TRBV11-3 and TRBJ2-3; D may be TRBD2 (6 bases). Germline CDR1 is SGHNT and CDR2 is YENEEA. Trimming took 4 bases from V and 10 from J, leaving 21 bases between them. The CDR3 consists of 15 residues. The CDR3 loop reads CASSSYAGTPPAQYF. The CDR3 nucleotides read TGTGCCAGCAGCTCCTACGCGGGGACGCCTCCGGCGCAGTATTTT.

The rearrangement links TRBV12-3 or TRBV12-4 to TRBJ1-1; no reliable D call. The CDR3 covers 13 residues. V was clipped by 6 bases and J by 1 base, with 9 bases between them. The CDR3 bases are TGTGCCAGCAGGCCACGGGGGAACACTGAAGCTTTCTTT. This gives the protein CASRPRGNTEAFF.

The chain couples TRBV29-1 to TRBJ2-1; 10 bases are a match to TRBD1. J gave up 6 bases and V 7 bases, and 0 bases lay outside the gene matches. The length of the CDR3 is 11 residues. CDR1 and CDR2 from the germline V gene are SQVTM and ANQGSEA. The CDR3 nucleotides read TGCAGCGGGACAGGGGGCAATGAGCAGTTCTTC. It codes for CSGTGGNEQFF.

This clonotype has only a few counts. The chain employs TRBV11-3 and TRBJ2-2; D gene uncertain. Trimming pared 0 bases from V and 4 bases from J, leaving 15 bases between. This CDR3 region has 17 residues. Germline V gene lookup returns CDR1 SGHNT and CDR2 YENEEA. The CDR3 DNA sequence: TGTGCCAGCAGCTTAGATCGTCTGGGTTCCAGCACCGGGGAGCTGTTTTTT. It encodes CASSLDRLGSSTGELFF. Full variable domain (outside the CDR3, taken from reference TRBV11-3 and TRBJ2-2): EAGVVQSPRYKIIEKKQPVAFWCNPISGHNTLYWYLQNLGQGPELLIRYENEEAVDDSQLPKDRFSAERLKGVDSTLKIQPAELGDSAVYLCASSLDRLGSSTGELFFGEGSRLTVL.

In DNA form, the CDR3 reads TGCAGTGCTCCCAGCGTAGCAGTCGGTAATGAAAAACTGTTTTTT. This sequence encodes CSAPSVAVGNEKLFF. The chain carries TRBV20-1 and TRBJ1-4, with D hard to call. CDR1 DFQATT and CDR2 SNEGSKA come from the germline V gene (reference sequence). There are 15 residues in the CDR3. V shed 5 bases and J shed 4 bases, with 17 bases lying between them.

This clonotype was seen a few times. The V gene is TRBV12-3 or TRBV12-4, the J gene TRBJ2-1; TRBD1 matches at 7 bases. V was pared by 3 bases and J by 3 bases, with 5 bases of the junction left unmatched. This CDR3 spans 15 amino acids. CDR3 amino acids: CASSLGTEYYNEQFF. The DNA for the CDR3 is TGTGCCAGCAGTTTGGGGACAGAGTACTACAATGAGCAGTTCTTC.

The chain carries TRBV3-1 and TRBJ2-2; 8 bases line up with TRBD1. Germline V CDR1 and CDR2: LGHDT, YNNKEL (reference sequence). With 5 bases clipped from V and 6 bases from J, the junction kept 11 bases outside the gene matches. The length of the CDR3 is 16 residues. This CDR3 reads CASSSIAGTGSGELFF. In nucleotides, the CDR3 is TGTGCCAGCAGCTCGATTGCCGGGACAGGATCCGGGGAGCTGTTTTTT.

This clonotype was counted between two and nine times. J is TRBJ2-3 and V is TRBV20-1, with 7 nucleotides matching TRBD2. CDR1 DFQATT and CDR2 SNEGSKA come from the germline V gene (reference sequence). With 3 bases clipped from V and 2 bases from J, the junction kept 11 bases outside the gene matches. The CDR3 consists of 16 residues. The CDR3 sequence is CSARGVSREVTDTQYF. CDR3 coding DNA: TGCAGTGCTAGGGGGGTGTCCCGGGAGGTCACAGATACGCAGTATTTT.

This clonotype was seen repeatedly, ten times or more. This sequence joins TRBV6-5 and TRBJ1-1; D gene uncertain. V was pared by 4 bases and J by 1 base, with 10 bases between. This CDR3 comprises 14 residues. Germline-derived CDR1 and CDR2 are MNHEY and SVGAGI. The CDR3 coding sequence is TGTGCCAGCAGTTCCCCGGGCCAGAACACTGAAGCTTTCTTT. This sequence encodes CASSSPGQNTEAFF.

The sample holds a few counts of this clonotype. CDR3 nucleotide sequence: TGTGCCAGCCCGGCAATAGGGGGGCCCCCTTACAATGAGCAGTTCTTC. Translated: CASPAIGGPPYNEQFF. The gene calls are TRBV12-3 or TRBV12-4 and TRBJ2-1, with D perhaps given as TRBD1 or TRBD2 (6 bases each). This CDR3 has 16 residues. V shed 8 bases and J shed 4 bases, with 21 bases lying between them.

The chain links TRBV7-2 to TRBJ1-3; D might be TRBD1 (6 bases). Trimming left V 5 bases short and J 1 base short, with 18 bases between. Germline assignment: CDR1 SGHTA and CDR2 FQGNSA. The CDR3 sequence is 17 residues long. The DNA for the CDR3 is TGTGCCAGCAGCACAAAGGCAGGGGAAGTATCTGGAAACACCATATATTTT. Residues: CASSTKAGEVSGNTIYF.

This clonotype turned up a few times. The genes are TRBV29-1 and TRBJ2-1; 10 nucleotides align to TRBD2. The length of the CDR3 is 15 residues. V was pared by 6 bases and J by 9 bases, with 14 bases of the junction left unmatched. CDR1 and CDR2 (germline): SQVTM, ANQGSEA. CDR3 in DNA: TGCAGCGTGAGGAGGGACCCCGGGACTAGCGCTGAGCAGTTCTTC. Protein sequence: CSVRRDPGTSAEQFF.

The V call is TRBV9, the J call TRBJ2-7; unclear D gene. This CDR3 has 14 residues. Looked up from germline, CDR1 is SGDLS and CDR2 is YYNGEE. V lost 0 bases, J lost 0 bases, and 7 bases lay in between. CDR3 amino acids: CASSVGLDSYEQYF. The CDR3, as DNA: TGTGCCAGCAGCGTAGGGCTAGACTCCTACGAGCAGTACTTC.

The genes are TRBV6-2 or TRBV6-3 and TRBJ2-1; D is perhaps TRBD1 or TRBD2 (5 bases each). This CDR3 is 15 amino acids long. The germline V and J ends were trimmed by 2 bases and 7 bases, with 15 bases remaining between them. The germline V gene has CDR1 MNHEY and CDR2 SVGEGT. The CDR3 protein is CASSYEGRSGNEQFF. The CDR3 DNA reads TGTGCCAGCAGTTACGAGGGACGCAGTGGGAATGAGCAGTTCTTC.